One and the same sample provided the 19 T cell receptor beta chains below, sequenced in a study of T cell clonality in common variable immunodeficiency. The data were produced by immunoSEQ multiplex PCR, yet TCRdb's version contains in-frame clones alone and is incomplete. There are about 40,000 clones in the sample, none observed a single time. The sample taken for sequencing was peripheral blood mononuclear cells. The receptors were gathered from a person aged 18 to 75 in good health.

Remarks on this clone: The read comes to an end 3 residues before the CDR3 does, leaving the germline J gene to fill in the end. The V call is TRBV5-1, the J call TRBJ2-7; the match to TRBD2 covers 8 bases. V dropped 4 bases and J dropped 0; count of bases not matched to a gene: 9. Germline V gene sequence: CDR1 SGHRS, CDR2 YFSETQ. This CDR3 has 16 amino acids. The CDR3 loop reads CASSPHRGGSSYEQYF. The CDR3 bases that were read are TGCGCCAGCAGCCCTCACCGGGGGGGTAGCTCCTACGAG.

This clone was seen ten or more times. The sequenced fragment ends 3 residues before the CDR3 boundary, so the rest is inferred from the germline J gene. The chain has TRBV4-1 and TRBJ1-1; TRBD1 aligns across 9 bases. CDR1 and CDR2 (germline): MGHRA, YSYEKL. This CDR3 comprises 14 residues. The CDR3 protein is CASSQPWTGEGAFF. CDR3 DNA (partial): TGCGCCAGCAGCCAACCCTGGACAGGGGAAGGA.

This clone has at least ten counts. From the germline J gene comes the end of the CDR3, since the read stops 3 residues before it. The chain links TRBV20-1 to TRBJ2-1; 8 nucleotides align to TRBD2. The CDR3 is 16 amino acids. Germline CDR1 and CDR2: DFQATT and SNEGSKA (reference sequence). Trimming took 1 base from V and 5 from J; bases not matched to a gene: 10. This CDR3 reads CSARGGGRGVNNEQFF. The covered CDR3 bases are TGCAGTGCTAGAGGAGGCGGGCGGGGGGTCAACAATGAG.

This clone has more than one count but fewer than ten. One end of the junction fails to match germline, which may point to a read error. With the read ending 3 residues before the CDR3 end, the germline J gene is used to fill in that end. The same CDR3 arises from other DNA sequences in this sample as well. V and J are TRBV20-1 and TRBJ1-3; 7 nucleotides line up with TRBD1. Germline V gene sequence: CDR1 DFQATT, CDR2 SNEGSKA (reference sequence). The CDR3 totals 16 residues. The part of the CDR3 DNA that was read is TGCAGTGCTCTGGACAGGCTTGAGGGCTCTGGAAACACG. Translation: CSALDRLEGSGNT. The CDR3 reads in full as CSALDRLEGSGNTIYF.

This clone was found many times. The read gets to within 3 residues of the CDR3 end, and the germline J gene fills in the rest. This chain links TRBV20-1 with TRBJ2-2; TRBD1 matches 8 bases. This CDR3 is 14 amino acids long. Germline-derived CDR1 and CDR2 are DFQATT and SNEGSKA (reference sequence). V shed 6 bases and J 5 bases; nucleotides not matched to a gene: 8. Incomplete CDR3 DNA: TGCAGTGCCACCAGGGGGCCTCTTACCGGGGAG. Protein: CSATRGPLTGE. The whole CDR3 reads CSATRGPLTGELFF.

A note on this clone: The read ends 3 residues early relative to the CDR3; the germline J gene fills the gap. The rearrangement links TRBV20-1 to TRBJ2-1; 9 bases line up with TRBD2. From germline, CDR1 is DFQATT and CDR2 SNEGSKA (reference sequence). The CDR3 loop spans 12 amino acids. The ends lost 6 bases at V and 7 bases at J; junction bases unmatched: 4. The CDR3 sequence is CSARSGGNEQFF. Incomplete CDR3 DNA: TGCAGTGCCCGAAGCGGGGGGAATGAG.

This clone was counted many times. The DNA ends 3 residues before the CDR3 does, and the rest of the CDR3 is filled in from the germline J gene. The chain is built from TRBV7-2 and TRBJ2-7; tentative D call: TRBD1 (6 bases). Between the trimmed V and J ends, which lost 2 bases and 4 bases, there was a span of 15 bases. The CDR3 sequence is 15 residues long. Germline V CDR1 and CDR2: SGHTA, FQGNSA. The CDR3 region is CASSLSQGYRYEQYF. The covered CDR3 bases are TGTGCCAGCAGCTTATCACAGGGTTACAGGTACGAG.

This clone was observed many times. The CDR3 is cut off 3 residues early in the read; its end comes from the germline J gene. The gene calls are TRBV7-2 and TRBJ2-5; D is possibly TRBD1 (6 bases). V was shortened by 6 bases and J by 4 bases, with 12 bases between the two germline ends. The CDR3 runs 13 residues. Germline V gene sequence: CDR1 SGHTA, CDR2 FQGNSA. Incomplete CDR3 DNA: TGTGCCAGCAGTTTGGACAGACGAGAGACC. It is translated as CASSLDRRET. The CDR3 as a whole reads CASSLDRRETQYF.

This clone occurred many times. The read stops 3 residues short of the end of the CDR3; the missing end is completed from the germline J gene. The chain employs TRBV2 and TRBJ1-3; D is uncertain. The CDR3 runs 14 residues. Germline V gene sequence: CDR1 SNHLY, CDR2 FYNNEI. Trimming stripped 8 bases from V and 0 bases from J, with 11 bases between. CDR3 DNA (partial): TGTGCCAGCGGTAGAGGGTCCTCTGGAAACACC. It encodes CASGRGSSGNT. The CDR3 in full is CASGRGSSGNTIYF.

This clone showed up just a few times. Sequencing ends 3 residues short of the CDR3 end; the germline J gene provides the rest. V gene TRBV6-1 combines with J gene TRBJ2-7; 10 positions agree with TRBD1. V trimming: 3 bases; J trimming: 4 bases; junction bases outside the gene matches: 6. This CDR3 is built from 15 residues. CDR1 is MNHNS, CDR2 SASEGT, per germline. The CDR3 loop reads CASSEPGQGRYEQYF. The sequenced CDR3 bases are TGTGCCAGCAGTGAGCCGGGACAGGGGAGGTACGAG.

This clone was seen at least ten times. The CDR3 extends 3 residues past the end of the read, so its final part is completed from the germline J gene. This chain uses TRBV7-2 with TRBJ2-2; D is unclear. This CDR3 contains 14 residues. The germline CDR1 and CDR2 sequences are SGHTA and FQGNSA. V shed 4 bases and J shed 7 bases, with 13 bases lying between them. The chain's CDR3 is CASSSGSVGGELFF. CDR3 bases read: TGTGCCAGCAGCTCCGGGTCGGTGGGCGGGGAG.

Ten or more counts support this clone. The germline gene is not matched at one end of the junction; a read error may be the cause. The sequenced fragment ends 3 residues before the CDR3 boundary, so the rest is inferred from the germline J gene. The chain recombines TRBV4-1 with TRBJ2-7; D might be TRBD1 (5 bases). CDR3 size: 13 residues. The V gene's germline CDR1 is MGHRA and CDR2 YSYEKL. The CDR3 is CTSSQGYSYEQYF. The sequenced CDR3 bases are TGCACCAGCAGCCAGGGCTACTCCTACGAG.

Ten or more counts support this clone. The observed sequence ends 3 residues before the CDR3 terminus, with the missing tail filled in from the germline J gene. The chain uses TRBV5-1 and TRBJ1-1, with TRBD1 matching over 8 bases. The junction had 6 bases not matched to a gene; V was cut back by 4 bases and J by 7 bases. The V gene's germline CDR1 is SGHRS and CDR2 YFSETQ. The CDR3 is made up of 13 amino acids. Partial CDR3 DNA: TGCGCCAGCAGCCCGGGACAGGATGATGAA. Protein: CASSPGQDDE. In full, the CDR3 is CASSPGQDDEAFF. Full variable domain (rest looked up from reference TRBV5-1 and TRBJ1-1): KAGVTQTPRYLIKTRGQQVTLSCSPISGHRSVSWYQQTPGQGLQFLFEYFSETQRNKGNFPGRFSGRQFSNSRSEMNVSTLELGDSALYLCASSPGQDDEAFFGQGTRLTVV.

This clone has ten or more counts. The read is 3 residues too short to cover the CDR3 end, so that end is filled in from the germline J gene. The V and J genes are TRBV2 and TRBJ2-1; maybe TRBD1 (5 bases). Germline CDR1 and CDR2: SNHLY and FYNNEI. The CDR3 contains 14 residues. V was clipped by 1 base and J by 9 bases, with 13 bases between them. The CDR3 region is CASSEGTARGEQFF. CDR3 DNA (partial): TGTGCCAGCAGTGAAGGGACCGCAAGGGGTGAG.

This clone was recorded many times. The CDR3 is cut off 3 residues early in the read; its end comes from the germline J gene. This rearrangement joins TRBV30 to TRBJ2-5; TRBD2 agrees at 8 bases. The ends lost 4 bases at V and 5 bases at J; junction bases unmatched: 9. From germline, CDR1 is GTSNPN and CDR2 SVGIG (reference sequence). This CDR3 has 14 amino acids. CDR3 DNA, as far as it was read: TGTGCCTGGACTGCTCGGGGGGGGGAGGAGACC. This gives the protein CAWTARGGEET. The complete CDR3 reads CAWTARGGEETQYF.

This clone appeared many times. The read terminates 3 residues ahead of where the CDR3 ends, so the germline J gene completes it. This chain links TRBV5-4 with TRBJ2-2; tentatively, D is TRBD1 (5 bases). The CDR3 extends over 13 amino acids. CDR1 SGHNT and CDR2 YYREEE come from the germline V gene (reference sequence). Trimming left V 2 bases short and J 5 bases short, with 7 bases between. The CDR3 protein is CASSFQGTGELFF. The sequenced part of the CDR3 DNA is TGTGCCAGCAGCTTCCAGGGAACCGGGGAG. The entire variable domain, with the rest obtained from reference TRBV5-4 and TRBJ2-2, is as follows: ETGVTQSPTHLIKTRGQQVTLRCSSQSGHNTVSWYQQALGQGPQFIFQYYREEENGRGNFPPRFSGLQFPNYSSELNVNALELDDSALYLCASSFQGTGELFFGEGSRLTVL.

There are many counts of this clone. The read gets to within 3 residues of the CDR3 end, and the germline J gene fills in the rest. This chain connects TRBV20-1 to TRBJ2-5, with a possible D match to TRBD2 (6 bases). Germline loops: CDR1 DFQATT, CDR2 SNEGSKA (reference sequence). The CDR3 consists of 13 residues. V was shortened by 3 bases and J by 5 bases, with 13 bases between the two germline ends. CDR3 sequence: CSARGDSGETQYF. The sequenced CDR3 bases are TGCAGTGCTAGGGGGGACTCCGGGGAGACC.

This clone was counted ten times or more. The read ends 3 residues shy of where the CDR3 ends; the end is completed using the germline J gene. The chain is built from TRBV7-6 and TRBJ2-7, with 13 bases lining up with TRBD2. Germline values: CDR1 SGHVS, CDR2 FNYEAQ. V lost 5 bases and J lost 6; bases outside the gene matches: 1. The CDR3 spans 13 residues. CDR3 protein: CASSGLAGVEQYF. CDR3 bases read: TGTGCCAGCAGCGGACTAGCGGGGGTCGAG.

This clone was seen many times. The CDR3 is CSAQRVSGGEETQYF. The CDR3 DNA, read in part, is TGCAGTGCCCAGAGGGTTAGCGGGGGGGAAGAGACC. The rearrangement links TRBV20-1 to TRBJ2-5, with 11 bases lining up with TRBD2. The read falls 3 residues short of the CDR3 end, and the missing part is taken from the germline J gene. Trimming took 6 bases from V and 3 from J; bases not matched to a gene: 9. CDR3 length: 15 amino acids. Germline CDR1 reads DFQATT; CDR2 reads SNEGSKA (reference sequence).